These 10 T cell receptor beta chains originate from one sample sequenced in a study of blood T cells in healthy people across ages. Together with a sample-barcoded 5' primer, a J-beta primer mix was included in a second PCR lasting about 6 to 11 cycles. TCRdb re-derived calls from the 5' RACE reads in MiXCR, one entry per CDR3 protein. This table holds approximately 600,000 distinct CDR3 sequences, around 54% found once. What was sequenced was blood. The receptors here all came from a man aged 55 to 70 in good health.

Only a few counts were recorded for this clonotype. This sequence joins TRBV10-1 and TRBJ1-1, with 8 bases matching TRBD1. The germline V gene has CDR1 WNHNN and CDR2 SYGVQD (reference sequence). J lost 7 bases, V lost 6 bases, and 16 bases had no gene match. This CDR3 has 16 amino acids. The CDR3 loop reads CASRKDRAGICVEAFF. Here the CDR3 DNA reads TGCGCCAGCAGGAAGGACAGGGCCGGGATCTGCGTTGAAGCTTTCTTT.

This clonotype was seen only a few times. The rearrangement links TRBV5-1 to TRBJ1-1, with D tentatively TRBD1 (5 bases). V was pared by 4 bases and J by 1 base, with 14 bases between. The CDR3 consists of 15 residues. CDR1 and CDR2 (germline): SGHRS, YFSETQ. The CDR3 reads CASSLLGGGNTEAFF. DNA of the CDR3: TGCGCCAGCAGCCTCCTGGGGGGGGGGAACACTGAAGCTTTCTTT. Filled out from reference TRBV5-1 and TRBJ1-1, the complete variable domain reads KAGVTQTPRYLIKTRGQQVTLSCSPISGHRSVSWYQQTPGQGLQFLFEYFSETQRNKGNFPGRFSGRQFSNSRSEMNVSTLELGDSALYLCASSLLGGGNTEAFFGQGTRLTVV.

The genes are TRBV6-2 or TRBV6-3 and TRBJ2-5, with TRBD2 identical over 11 bases. This CDR3 has 18 amino acids. The V and J ends lost 4 bases and 6 bases, in that order; junction bases with no gene match: 16. Germline V gene lookup returns CDR1 MNHEY and CDR2 SVGEGT. In DNA form, the CDR3 reads TGTGCCAGCAGTTCCCCGGGACTAGCGGTCTCGGGGGCCAAGACCCAGTACTTC. As protein: CASSSPGLAVSGAKTQYF.

This rearrangement joins TRBV5-1 to TRBJ2-1; D is perhaps TRBD1 (6 bases). This CDR3 has 16 amino acids. The germline CDR1 and CDR2 sequences are SGHRS and YFSETQ. The ends were cut back, 4 bases at V and 8 bases at J, with 22 bases in the middle. This chain's CDR3 is CASSTAGVALKDEQFF. CDR3 nucleotide sequence: TGCGCCAGCAGCACCGCAGGGGTCGCCCTTAAGGATGAGCAGTTCTTC. Supplemented by reference TRBV5-1 and TRBJ2-1, the full variable domain reads KAGVTQTPRYLIKTRGQQVTLSCSPISGHRSVSWYQQTPGQGLQFLFEYFSETQRNKGNFPGRFSGRQFSNSRSEMNVSTLELGDSALYLCASSTAGVALKDEQFFGPGTRLTVL.

V gene TRBV6-1 combines with J gene TRBJ2-5; D gene ambiguous. Germline CDR1 reads MNHNS; CDR2 reads SASEGT. The ends were cut back, 5 bases at V and 2 bases at J, with 15 bases in the middle. The CDR3 consists of 15 residues. The CDR3 nucleotides read TGTGCCAGCAGTAACTCCCGTGGGTCACAAGAGACCCAGTACTTC. Translation: CASSNSRGSQETQYF.

V is TRBV10-3 and J is TRBJ1-2; no firm D call. Trimming removed 5 bases at V and 2 bases at J, with 12 bases between. From germline, CDR1 is ENHRY and CDR2 SYGVKD. The CDR3 contains 14 residues. DNA for the CDR3: TGTGCCATCAGTCCGTTTCCGGAGAACTATGGCTACACCTTC. This sequence encodes CAISPFPENYGYTF.

The CDR3 here is CASSLVGGTSYNEQFF. The DNA of the CDR3 is TGTGCCAGCAGCTTGGTGGGAGGGACATCCTACAATGAGCAGTTCTTC. The chain links TRBV5-6 to TRBJ2-1; weak D call: TRBD2 (7 bases). Trimming left V 0 bases short and J 1 base short, with 11 bases between. From germline, CDR1 is SGHDT and CDR2 YYEEEE. This CDR3 spans 16 amino acids.

A few counts support this clonotype. V and J are TRBV5-5 and TRBJ1-2; D is undetermined. The CDR3 extends over 14 amino acids. Germline V gene lookup returns CDR1 SGHKS and CDR2 YYEKEE (reference sequence). The ends were cut back, 2 bases at V and 3 bases at J, with 11 bases in the middle. This CDR3 reads CASSLVDFDYGYTF. CDR3 DNA sequence: TGTGCCAGCAGCTTAGTAGACTTCGACTATGGCTACACCTTC.

The chain recombines TRBV11-2 with TRBJ1-1; possibly TRBD1 for D (5 bases). This CDR3 comprises 13 residues. Trimming took 2 bases from V and 6 from J, leaving 10 bases between them. CDR1 and CDR2 (germline): SGHAT, FQNNGV. The CDR3 region has the DNA TGTGCCAGCAGCTTAACGGGGCGCGCTGAAGCTTTCTTT. This codes for CASSLTGRAEAFF.

The chain combines TRBV18 with TRBJ2-4, with TRBD1 identical over 9 bases. The germline V gene encodes CDR1 KGHSH and CDR2 LQKENI. V lost 0 bases, J lost 4 bases, and 1 base stayed unmatched. This CDR3 has 15 residues. The CDR3 protein is CASSPPGQGKNIQYF. CDR3 sequence (DNA): TGTGCCAGCTCACCACCAGGACAGGGGAAAAACATTCAGTACTTC.